These 18 T cell receptor beta chains share one sample of origin, sequenced in a study of shared clonotypes between healthy human individuals. The protocol was immunoSEQ multiplex PCR, while the TCRdb copy is restricted to in-frame clones and leaves out a portion. The table shows roughly 500,000 clones, with 81% occurring only once. Sample: PBMCs. The receptors stem from a woman aged 35 to 49 in good health. Some clones in this sample may be carry-over from other donors' samples.

The gene calls are TRBV5-1 and TRBJ1-5; D gene unclear. V was cut by 3 bases and J by 3 bases, with 13 bases left in between. In germline, CDR1 is SGHRS, CDR2 YFSETQ. The CDR3 loop spans 15 amino acids. CDR3 bases: TGCGCCAGCAGCTCCGACGGGCTGTCCAATCAGCCCCAGCATTTT. Translated, it gives CASSSDGLSNQPQHF. Drawing the rest from reference TRBV5-1 and TRBJ1-5, the complete variable domain is KAGVTQTPRYLIKTRGQQVTLSCSPISGHRSVSWYQQTPGQGLQFLFEYFSETQRNKGNFPGRFSGRQFSNSRSEMNVSTLELGDSALYLCASSSDGLSNQPQHFGDGTRLSIL.

The V call is TRBV28, the J call TRBJ1-2, with 8 bases identical to TRBD1. From germline, CDR1 is MDHEN and CDR2 SYDVKM. V lost 2 bases and J lost 6; bases outside the gene matches: 5. This CDR3 has 14 amino acids. The CDR3 region is CASSLQGAQHGYTF. Here the CDR3 DNA reads TGTGCCAGCAGTTTACAGGGGGCGCAACATGGCTACACCTTC.

V is TRBV15 and J is TRBJ1-3, with TRBD1 as a possible D gene (5 bases). Germline loops: CDR1 LNHNV, CDR2 YYDKDF (reference sequence). V shed 4 bases and J shed 4 bases, with 17 bases lying between them. The length of the CDR3 is 16 residues. CDR3 region: CATSTRPQGSGNTIYF. The CDR3 region has the DNA TGTGCCACCAGCACCCGACCCCAGGGATCGGGAAACACCATATATTTT.

With regard to this clone: Since a much larger clone is just one base distant, this may be a read error. The same CDR3 arises from other DNA sequences in this sample as well. The chain has TRBV6-6 and TRBJ1-2; possible D gene TRBD1, 5 bases. This CDR3 contains 12 residues. Trimming pared 2 bases from V and 12 bases from J, leaving 13 bases between. Germline V lookup: CDR1 MNHNY, CDR2 SVGAGI (reference sequence). The CDR3 loop reads CASSYPDRGHTF. The CDR3 region has the DNA TGTGCCAGCAGTTACCCGGACCGGGGCCACACCTTC.

This clone was seen repeatedly, ten times or more. The rearrangement links TRBV9 to TRBJ1-5, with no clear D. Germline assignment: CDR1 SGDLS and CDR2 YYNGEE. Trimming removed 0 bases from V and 6 bases from J, with 7 bases in between. The CDR3 is 13 residues long. The CDR3 is CASSVGDGQPQHF. CDR3 in DNA: TGTGCCAGCAGCGTAGGGGATGGTCAGCCCCAGCATTTT. Supplemented by reference TRBV9 and TRBJ1-5, the full variable domain reads DSGVTQTPKHLITATGQRVTLRCSPRSGDLSVYWYQQSLDQGLQFLIQYYNGEERAKGNILERFSAQQFPDLHSELNLSSLELGDSALYFCASSVGDGQPQHFGDGTRLSIL.

This clone was counted between two and nine times. This chain connects TRBV5-4 to TRBJ2-1; the D gene is possibly TRBD1 (6 bases). V was clipped by 0 bases and J by 5 bases, with 6 bases between them. CDR3 length: 13 amino acids. Germline assignment: CDR1 SGHNT and CDR2 YYREEE (reference sequence). The CDR3: CASSLGGHNEQFF. In DNA form, the CDR3 reads TGTGCCAGCAGCTTGGGGGGGCACAATGAGCAGTTCTTC.

The chain is built from TRBV18 and TRBJ1-2, with 9 bases fitting TRBD1. V shed 3 bases, J shed 2 bases, and the junction held 4 bases outside the gene matches. The length of the CDR3 is 15 residues. The germline V gene has CDR1 KGHSH and CDR2 LQKENI. The CDR3: CASSPYGQGNYGYTF. CDR3 coding DNA: TGTGCCAGCTCACCCTACGGACAGGGGAACTATGGCTACACCTTC.

This sequence joins TRBV6-5 and TRBJ2-7; 8 bases are shared with TRBD1. Trimming took 6 bases from V and 1 from J; bases not matched to a gene: 8. Per germline, CDR1 MNHEY and CDR2 SVGAGI. The length of the CDR3 is 15 residues. CDR3 DNA sequence: TGTGCCAGCAGCCCCGGACAGGGTGTATCCTACGAGCAGTACTTC. This sequence encodes CASSPGQGVSYEQYF.

V is TRBV6-6 and J is TRBJ2-7; TRBD2 matches at 11 bases. Unmatched junction bases numbered 10, after V lost 6 bases and J lost 3 bases. This CDR3 has 16 residues. The germline V gene has CDR1 MNHNY and CDR2 SVGAGI (reference sequence). CDR3 region: CASRHTGTSGFYEQYF. The CDR3 DNA reads TGTGCCAGCAGACACACCGGGACTAGCGGTTTCTACGAGCAGTACTTC.

The chain recombines TRBV6-1 with TRBJ2-7, with TRBD2 identical over 7 bases. Germline assignment: CDR1 MNHNS and CDR2 SASEGT. The CDR3 runs 16 residues. Trimming removed 4 bases from V and 3 bases from J; junction bases left unmatched: 12. CDR3 DNA sequence: TGTGCCAGCAGTGCTCGATGGGGCAGGGAGGGCTACGAGCAGTACTTC. Residues: CASSARWGREGYEQYF.

This clone was counted a single time. The rearrangement joins TRBV7-3 to TRBJ2-1; D is undetermined. The CDR3 extends over 15 amino acids. Trimming left V 6 bases short and J 2 bases short, with 14 bases between. Germline CDR1 is SGHTA and CDR2 is FQGTGA. The CDR3 here is CASSYSQAAYNEQFF. DNA for the CDR3: TGTGCCAGCAGTTACTCGCAGGCCGCCTACAATGAGCAGTTCTTC. Filled out from reference TRBV7-3 and TRBJ2-1, the complete variable domain reads GAGVSQTPSNKVTEKGKYVELRCDPISGHTALYWYRQSLGQGPEFLIYFQGTGAADDSGLPNDRFFAVRPEGSVSTLKIQRTERGDSAVYLCASSYSQAAYNEQFFGPGTRLTVL.

A single count supports this clone. V gene TRBV28 combines with J gene TRBJ2-3; weak D call: TRBD1 (6 bases). V was trimmed by 7 bases and J by 6 bases, leaving 26 bases between them. This CDR3 is built from 17 residues. CDR1 is MDHEN and CDR2 is SYDVKM in the germline V gene. The CDR3 DNA sequence: TGTGCCAGCATCTCCTTCAACAGGGAAGGAGGATCCGATACGCAGTATTTT. Translating gives CASISFNREGGSDTQYF.

The chain recombines TRBV7-9 with TRBJ1-2; a possible D gene is TRBD1 (6 bases). The germline V gene encodes CDR1 SEHNR and CDR2 FQNEAQ (reference sequence). V lost 0 bases and J 8 bases, leaving 7 bases between the germline ends. The length of the CDR3 is 12 residues. CDR3 sequence reads: CASSLAGQGYTF. The CDR3 DNA sequence: TGTGCCAGCAGCTTAGCAGGACAGGGCTACACCTTC.

The rearrangement joins TRBV16 to TRBJ2-2; the D gene is possibly TRBD2 (5 bases). The CDR3 length is 15 residues. Trimming stripped 1 base from V and 5 bases from J, with 11 bases between. Germline V lookup: CDR1 KGHSY, CDR2 FQNENV. The CDR3 here is CASSQWSGWTGELFF. DNA of the CDR3: TGTGCCAGCAGCCAATGGTCGGGATGGACCGGGGAGCTGTTTTTT.

The CDR3 DNA follows: TGTGCCAGCAGTGGGGTGGGAGGGAATGGCTACGAGCAGTACTTC. This codes for CASSGVGGNGYEQYF. The chain has TRBV2 and TRBJ2-7, with 7 positions matching TRBD2. This CDR3 spans 15 amino acids. Looked up from germline, CDR1 is SNHLY and CDR2 is FYNNEI. The ends lost 4 bases at V and 3 bases at J; junction bases unmatched: 9. Based on the CDR3 plus reference TRBV2 and TRBJ2-7, the full variable domain is EPEVTQTPSHQVTQMGQEVILRCVPISNHLYFYWYRQILGQKVEFLVSFYNNEISEKSEIFDDQFSVERPDGSNFTLKIRSTKLEDSAMYFCASSGVGGNGYEQYFGPGTRLTVT.

The rearrangement joins TRBV6-5 to TRBJ1-2; possible D gene TRBD1, 5 bases. The CDR3 spans 13 residues. Germline V lookup: CDR1 MNHEY, CDR2 SVGAGI. V gave up 2 bases and J gave up 8 bases, with 12 bases separating them. In DNA form, the CDR3 reads TGTGCCAGCAGTTACATGGGGGAACGGGGCTACACCTTC. Encoded protein: CASSYMGERGYTF.

The V gene is TRBV6-1, the J gene TRBJ2-6; 8 nucleotides align to TRBD1. CDR1 and CDR2 (germline): MNHNS, SASEGT. This CDR3 spans 15 amino acids. The V gene end was trimmed by 6 bases and the J gene end by 3 bases; junction bases not matched to a gene: 4. As DNA, the CDR3 is TGTGCCAGCAGCGAGACAGGGGATGGGGCCAACGTCCTGACTTTC. This sequence encodes CASSETGDGANVLTF.

This clone appeared a few times. This chain joins TRBV2 and TRBJ1-2, with 7 bases identical to TRBD1. This CDR3 is built from 13 residues. CDR1 is SNHLY, CDR2 FYNNEI, per germline. Trimming removed 4 bases from V and 1 base from J; junction bases left unmatched: 0. The CDR3 reads CASSGQGNYGYTF. The CDR3 DNA follows: TGTGCCAGCAGTGGACAGGGTAACTATGGCTACACCTTC.